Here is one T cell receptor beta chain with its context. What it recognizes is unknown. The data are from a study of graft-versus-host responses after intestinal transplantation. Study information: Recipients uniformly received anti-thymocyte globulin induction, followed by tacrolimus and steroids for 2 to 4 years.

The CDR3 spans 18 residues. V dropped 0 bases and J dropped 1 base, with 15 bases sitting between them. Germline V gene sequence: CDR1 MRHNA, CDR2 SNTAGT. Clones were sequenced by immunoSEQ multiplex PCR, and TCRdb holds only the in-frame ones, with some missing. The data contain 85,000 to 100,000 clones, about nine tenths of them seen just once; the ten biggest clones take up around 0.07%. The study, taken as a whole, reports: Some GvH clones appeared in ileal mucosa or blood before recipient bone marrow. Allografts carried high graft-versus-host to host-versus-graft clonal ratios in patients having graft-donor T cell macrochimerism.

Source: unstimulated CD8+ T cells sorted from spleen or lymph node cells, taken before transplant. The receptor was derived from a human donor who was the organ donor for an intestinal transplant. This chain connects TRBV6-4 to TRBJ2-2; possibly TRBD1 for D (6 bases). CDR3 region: CASSDSWAGEGNTGELFF. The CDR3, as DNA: TGTGCCAGCAGTGACTCTTGGGCAGGGGAAGGGAACACCGGGGAGCTGTTTTTT.